Listed below are T cell receptor beta chains from one sample, sequenced in a study of blood T cell repertoires in COVID-19. The assay was immunoSEQ multiplex PCR, and TCRdb's table has in-frame clones only and misses some. Of a few hundred thousand clones listed, over 75% are singletons. Sequencing input: peripheral blood. The receptors derive from a human donor in a cohort sampled during active COVID-19. The CDR3 runs from the conserved cysteine through the conserved F or W. A D gene is named only where the DNA matches it firmly. Size values are once, few and many counts, or a class for expanded clones, and some rows have none.

J gene | D gene | V gene | clone size | CDR3 protein | CDR3 DNA
TRBJ2-1 | - | TRBV5-1 | - | CASSLGANEQFF | TGCGCCAGCAGCTTGGGGGCCAATGAGCAGTTCTTC
TRBJ1-3 | - | TRBV30 | once | CAWSVVDGNTIYF | TGTGCCTGGAGTGTAGTAGATGGAAACACCATATATTTT
TRBJ1-6 | - | TRBV4-2 | once | CASSQDESGSSYNSPLHF | TGTGCCAGCAGCCAAGATGAGTCGGGGAGCTCCTATAATTCACCCCTCCACTTT
TRBJ1-4 | - | TRBV2 | - | CASRPRQAINEKLFF | TGTGCCAGCAGGCCCAGACAGGCCATAAATGAAAAACTGTTTTTT
TRBJ1-1 | TRBD1 | TRBV5-1 | - | CASSPGQAIATEAFF | TGCGCCAGCAGCCCCGGACAGGCGATTGCCACTGAAGCTTTCTTT
TRBJ1-1 | TRBD1 | TRBV11-2 | - | CASSPQGMFTEAFF | TGTGCCAGCAGCCCACAGGGGATGTTCACTGAAGCTTTCTTT
TRBJ1-3 | - | TRBV11-2 | - | CASSYNQGNTIYF | TGTGCCAGCAGCTATAACCAGGGAAACACCATATATTTT
TRBJ1-4 | - | TRBV19 | - | CASSSREKLFF | TGTGCCAGTAGTAGCCGGGAAAAACTGTTTTTT
TRBJ2-1 | TRBD2 | TRBV5-1 | - | CASSSLESRGGNNEQFF | TGCGCCAGCAGCTCCCTCGAAAGCCGGGGGGGCAACAATGAGCAGTTCTTC
TRBJ2-6 | TRBD1 | TRBV7-9 | - | CASGGGQGHSGANVLTF | TGTGCCTCCGGAGGGGGACAGGGCCACTCTGGGGCCAACGTCCTGACTTTC
TRBJ1-2 | - | TRBV18 | - | CASSPRAENYTF | TGTGCCAGCTCACCGCGGGCGGAGAATTACACCTTC
TRBJ2-2 | - | TRBV19 | - | CASIPSETTEGELFF | TGTGCCAGTATCCCATCAGAGACTACCGAGGGGGAGCTGTTTTTT
TRBJ1-5 | - | TRBV2 | once | CASSVETDNQPQHF | TGTGCCAGCAGTGTGGAGACGGATAATCAGCCCCAGCATTTT
TRBJ2-6 | - | TRBV18 | - | CASSPVASTMGANVLTF | TGTGCCAGCTCACCAGTGGCCAGTACCATGGGGGCCAACGTCCTGACTTTC
TRBJ2-7 | TRBD1 | TRBV5-5 | - | CASSLVDRVREQYF | TGTGCCAGCAGCTTGGTTGACAGGGTGCGTGAGCAGTACTTC
TRBJ1-1 | - | TRBV27 | - | CASSFGGAGTEAFF | TGTGCCAGCAGTTTTGGGGGCGCGGGCACTGAAGCTTTCTTT
TRBJ2-3 | - | TRBV7-9 | once | CASSFIRGGTDTQYF | TGTGCCAGCAGCTTTATCAGGGGGGGCACAGATACGCAGTATTTT
TRBJ1-2 | - | TRBV9 | - | CASSVEENRYGYTF | TGTGCCAGCAGCGTAGAAGAGAATCGGTATGGCTACACCTTC
TRBJ2-1 | TRBD2 | TRBV7-8 | many | CASSLGLQRGGPNEQFF | TGTGCCAGCAGCTTAGGTCTTCAGCGGGGGGGCCCCAATGAGCAGTTCTTC
TRBJ1-6 | - | TRBV2 | - | CASKTGLNSPLHF | TGTGCCAGCAAGACAGGCTTGAATTCACCCCTCCACTTT
TRBJ1-1 | TRBD1 | TRBV2 | - | CASSAQGYVNTEAFF | TGTGCCAGCAGCGCACAGGGGTATGTGAACACTGAAGCTTTCTTT
TRBJ2-7 | - | TRBV6-2/TRBV6-3 | - | CASSVLRGYEQYF | TGTGCCAGCAGTGTCCTAAGAGGCTACGAGCAGTACTTC
TRBJ2-7 | TRBD1 | TRBV24-1 | once | CATSDGTASYEQYF | TGTGCCACCAGTGATGGGACAGCCTCCTACGAGCAGTACTTC
TRBJ1-5 | - | TRBV27 | - | CASSFGNQPQHF | TGTGCCAGCAGTTTCGGTAATCAGCCCCAGCATTTT
TRBJ2-1 | - | TRBV30 | - | CAWRRYSSYNEQFF | TGTGCCTGGAGACGGTACAGCTCCTACAATGAGCAGTTCTTC
TRBJ1-1 | - | TRBV5-1 | - | CASSLVKGRTEAFF | TGCGCCAGCAGCTTGGTGAAGGGGCGGACTGAAGCTTTCTTT
TRBJ1-2 | - | TRBV28 | - | CASSLGQPIYGYTF | TGTGCCAGCAGTTTAGGACAGCCGATCTATGGCTACACCTTC
TRBJ2-1 | - | TRBV10-3 | - | CAILGSVTYNEQFF | TGTGCCATCCTGGGTAGCGTGACCTACAATGAGCAGTTCTTC
TRBJ1-3 | TRBD1 | TRBV11-2 | - | CASGQGLGNTIYF | TGTGCCAGCGGACAGGGACTCGGAAACACCATATATTTT
TRBJ1-5 | - | TRBV1 | - | CTSSQGDSNQPQHF | TGCACCAGCAGCCAAGGTGACAGTAATCAGCCCCAGCATTTT
TRBJ2-2 | - | TRBV2 | - | CASRAWQDTGELFF | TGTGCCAGCAGGGCATGGCAGGACACCGGGGAGCTGTTTTTT
TRBJ1-2 | TRBD1 | TRBV6-5 | - | CASTNRDRANYGYTF | TGTGCCAGCACTAACCGGGACAGAGCTAACTATGGCTACACCTTC
TRBJ1-2 | - | TRBV6-1 | few | CASSESEGELGYYGYTF | TGTGCCAGCAGTGAATCCGAGGGCGAATTAGGTTACTATGGCTACACCTTC
TRBJ1-4 | TRBD1 | TRBV5-1 | once | CASSLESGGYEKLFF | TGCGCCAGCAGCTTGGAATCAGGGGGTTATGAAAAACTGTTTTTT
TRBJ2-7 | - | TRBV12-3/TRBV12-4 | - | CASSFLPGEQYF | TGTGCCAGCAGTTTTCTTCCCGGGGAGCAGTACTTC
TRBJ1-5 | TRBD1 | TRBV7-8 | - | CASRRQGNQPQHF | TGTGCCAGCAGACGACAGGGGAATCAGCCCCAGCATTTT
TRBJ1-2 | - | TRBV7-3 | - | CARCLPRGYTF | TGTGCCAGATGTCTCCCCCGTGGCTACACCTTC